Presented here are 29 T cell receptor beta chains from one specimen sequenced in a study of CD8+CD57+ T cells in acquired aplastic anemia. The template used for profiling TCR beta VDJ and CDR3 was genomic DNA. TCRdb reprocessed the reads via MiXCR and lists one record per CDR3 protein. The table records approximately 200,000 distinct CDR3 sequences, approximately 49% of them present only once. What was sequenced was sorted CD4+, CD8+, or CD8+CD57+ T cells (not recorded which) from PBMCs. These receptors came from a human donor in good health, serving as a control.

The V gene is TRBV20-1, the J gene TRBJ1-1; no clear D gene. CDR1 is DFQATT and CDR2 is SNEGSKA in the germline V gene (reference sequence). This CDR3 has 11 residues. This chain's CDR3 is CRIGRNTEAFF. For the CDR3, the DNA is TGCCGTATAGGGCGGAACACTGAAGCTTTCTTT.

This clonotype was seen repeatedly, ten times or more. This chain links TRBV6-1 with TRBJ1-2; no clear D gene. The CDR3 runs 14 residues. Germline CDR1 MNHNS, CDR2 SASEGT. The V end lost 2 bases, the J end lost 2 bases, and 9 bases lay between the germline ends. The CDR3 protein is CASSESTSNYGYTF. CDR3 bases: TGTGCCAGCAGTGAATCGACTTCAAACTATGGCTACACCTTC.

The V gene is TRBV10-1, the J gene TRBJ2-1; D possibly uses TRBD1 or TRBD2 (5 bases each). Germline V gene lookup returns CDR1 WNHNN and CDR2 SYGVQD (reference sequence). The CDR3 is 13 amino acids. The ends were cut back, 3 bases at V and 6 bases at J, with 9 bases in the middle. The CDR3 loop reads CASSDRAGNEQFF. The CDR3 bases are TGCGCCAGCAGTGACAGGGCGGGCAATGAGCAGTTCTTC.

The chain has TRBV20-1 and TRBJ2-1, with TRBD2 as a possible D gene (7 bases). The CDR3 length is 13 residues. CDR1 is DFQATT and CDR2 is SNEGSKA in the germline V gene (reference sequence). CDR3 protein: CSTRGQTYNEQFF. Here the CDR3 DNA reads TGCAGCACGCGGGGGCAGACCTACAATGAGCAGTTCTTC.

The V call is TRBV29-1, the J call TRBJ2-2, with D unresolved. Germline V gives CDR1 SQVTM, CDR2 ANQGSEA. CDR3 length equals 13 residues. V dropped 8 bases and J dropped 1 base, with 11 bases sitting between them. The CDR3 loop reads CSLAVGNTGELFF. The CDR3 nucleotides are TGCAGCCTTGCCGTGGGGAACACCGGGGAGCTGTTTTTT.

The V call is TRBV20-1, the J call TRBJ2-7; D possibly uses TRBD1 or TRBD2 (6 bases each). The germline V gene encodes CDR1 DFQATT and CDR2 SNEGSKA (reference sequence). The CDR3 runs to 14 residues. Trimming cost V 5 bases and J 4 bases, with 18 bases left between them. This CDR3 is CSARSAGHEYEQYF. The CDR3 DNA reads as TGCAGTGCTCGCTCCGCGGGACACGAATACGAGCAGTACTTC.

At least ten counts were recorded for this clonotype. This chain connects TRBV7-8 to TRBJ2-7; 8 bases align to TRBD1. Germline CDR1 SGHVS, CDR2 FQNEAQ. CDR3 length: 16 residues. Trimming removed 2 bases from V and 0 bases from J; junction bases left unmatched: 6. This chain's CDR3 is CASSLLGTGGSYEQYF. For the CDR3, the DNA is TGTGCCAGCAGCTTACTTGGAACAGGGGGCTCCTACGAGCAGTACTTC.

The J gene is TRBJ2-3, the V gene TRBV12-3 or TRBV12-4; weak D call: TRBD2 (6 bases). This CDR3 has 12 amino acids. Deletions cut 6 bases from V and 12 bases from J, with 16 bases between. Here the CDR3 DNA reads TGTGCCAGCAGGGCGGGACGATCCGATCAGTATTTT. It is translated as CASRAGRSDQYF.

In regard to this clonotype: A much bigger clone sits one base away, suggesting this may be a read error. The rearrangement joins TRBV28 to TRBJ2-6; D unresolved. The CDR3 has 13 amino acids. Germline lookup yields CDR1 MDHEN and CDR2 SYDVKM. V lost 10 bases, J lost 0 bases, and 7 bases lay in between. The CDR3, as DNA: TGTGCCACCATGGGCTCTGGGGCCAACGTCCTGACTTTC. Translating gives CATMGSGANVLTF. Filled out from reference TRBV28 and TRBJ2-6, the complete variable domain reads DVKVTQSSRYLVKRTGEKVFLECVQDMDHENMFWYRQDPGLGLRLIYFSYDVKMKEKGDIPEGYSVSREKKERFSLILESASTNQTSMYLCATMGSGANVLTFGAGSRLTVL.

This clonotype was picked up many times. V and J are TRBV6-5 and TRBJ2-7; 7 bases fit TRBD1. The CDR3 is 15 amino acids. Germline V gene data show CDR1 as MNHEY and CDR2 as SVGAGI. With V trimmed by 0 bases and J by 0 bases, 2 bases remained unmatched. CDR3 DNA: TGTGCCAGCAGTTACTCATCAGGGGGCTCCTACGAGCAGTACTTC. Residues: CASSYSSGGSYEQYF.

This clonotype was observed at least ten times. This chain joins TRBV9 and TRBJ1-6; possibly TRBD1 for D (6 bases). CDR3 length: 15 residues. Germline loops: CDR1 SGDLS, CDR2 YYNGEE. Trimming took 0 bases from V and 8 from J, leaving 12 bases between them. The CDR3 reads CASSVGGAGDSPLHF. CDR3 coding DNA: TGTGCCAGCAGCGTAGGGGGGGCAGGGGATTCACCCCTCCACTTT.

This chain joins TRBV25-1 and TRBJ2-1; D is undetermined. The CDR3 runs 14 residues. Trimming cost V 3 bases and J 9 bases, with 15 bases left between them. Germline V lookup: CDR1 MGHDK, CDR2 SYGVNS. CDR3 region: CASSDGPWGSEQFF. The CDR3, as DNA: TGTGCCAGCAGTGACGGCCCTTGGGGATCTGAGCAGTTCTTC.

The J gene is TRBJ2-5, the V gene TRBV2; 8 bases align to TRBD1. The CDR3 runs to 16 residues. Germline CDR1 is SNHLY and CDR2 is FYNNEI. Unmatched junction bases numbered 10, after V lost 6 bases and J lost 1 base. CDR3 coding DNA: TGTGCCAGCAGCCCGAGGGTCGGACAGGGCCAAGAGACCCAGTACTTC. This encodes CASSPRVGQGQETQYF. Full variable domain (rest looked up from reference TRBV2 and TRBJ2-5): EPEVTQTPSHQVTQMGQEVILRCVPISNHLYFYWYRQILGQKVEFLVSFYNNEISEKSEIFDDQFSVERPDGSNFTLKIRSTKLEDSAMYFCASSPRVGQGQETQYFGPGTRLLVL.

This clonotype was detected only a few times. The V call is TRBV11-3, the J call TRBJ1-5, with 8 bases aligning to TRBD1. Trimming cost V 2 bases and J 1 base; bases outside gene matches: 1. The germline CDR1 and CDR2 sequences are SGHNT and YENEEA. There are 15 residues in the CDR3. The CDR3, as DNA: TGTGCCAGCAGCTTACGGACAGGGAGCAATCAGCCCCAGCATTTT. It encodes CASSLRTGSNQPQHF.

This chain connects TRBV2 to TRBJ2-5; 7 bases align to TRBD1. V was pared by 6 bases and J by 5 bases, with 9 bases of the junction left unmatched. CDR1 is SNHLY and CDR2 is FYNNEI in the germline V gene. The CDR3 spans 14 residues. CDR3 amino acids: CASSAGTARETQYF. The CDR3 DNA sequence: TGTGCCAGCAGCGCCGGGACAGCGAGGGAGACCCAGTACTTC.

The table lists this clonotype with many counts. V and J are TRBV5-6 and TRBJ1-2; D call uncertain. Looked up from germline, CDR1 is SGHDT and CDR2 is YYEEEE. The V end was cut by 0 bases, the J end by 6 bases, with 9 bases between. The CDR3 length is 13 residues. CDR3 coding DNA: TGTGCCAGCAGCTTGGTAGGGTGGGATGGCTACACCTTC. Translating it yields CASSLVGWDGYTF.

This clonotype was detected a few times. This may arise from a read error, as a much more abundant clone is one base away. V gene TRBV4-3 combines with J gene TRBJ2-7; D remains ambiguous. The CDR3 length is 15 residues. The germline gives CDR1 LGHNA, CDR2 YSLEER. The CDR3 here is CASSQDAQTLYEQCF. The CDR3 DNA sequence: TGCGCCAGCAGCCAAGATGCGCAGACGCTTTACGAGCAGTGCTTC.

The genes are TRBV2 and TRBJ1-1; TRBD1 matches at 9 bases. The CDR3 is 14 residues long. Germline CDR1 reads SNHLY; CDR2 reads FYNNEI. V shed 6 bases, J shed 4 bases, and the junction held 6 bases outside the gene matches. CDR3 nucleotides: TGTGCCAGCAGCCCGGGACAGGGTACCACTGAAGCTTTCTTT. Protein sequence: CASSPGQGTTEAFF.

This sequence joins TRBV7-3 and TRBJ2-2; perhaps TRBD1 as D (6 bases). The germline V gene encodes CDR1 SGHTA and CDR2 FQGTGA. Trimming took 2 bases from V and 4 from J, leaving 8 bases between them. CDR3 length: 14 amino acids. CDR3 sequence (DNA): TGTGCCAGCAGCTTAGCACAGGGCACCGGGGAGCTGTTTTTT. It codes for CASSLAQGTGELFF.

The chain joins TRBV29-1 to TRBJ1-1; possibly TRBD1 for D (6 bases). The length of the CDR3 is 12 residues. Germline V gene lookup returns CDR1 SQVTM and CDR2 ANQGSEA. The V and J ends lost 7 bases and 1 base respectively, with 10 bases between them. CDR3 coding DNA: TGCAGCGCTAGGGGGACGAACACTGAAGCTTTCTTT. Its protein is CSARGTNTEAFF.

This clonotype was counted at least ten times. This chain uses TRBV5-8 with TRBJ1-1; D is ambiguous. The CDR3 is made up of 13 amino acids. V was cut by 0 bases and J by 7 bases, with 10 bases left in between. Germline CDR1 is SGHTS and CDR2 is YDEGEE. The CDR3 coding sequence is TGTGCCAGCAGCTTGGTGTTCAGGAGTGAAGCTTTCTTT. This encodes CASSLVFRSEAFF.

The table lists this clonotype with a few counts. The chain carries TRBV6-1 and TRBJ1-6; D ambiguous. Germline V gives CDR1 MNHNS, CDR2 SASEGT. Between the trimmed V and J ends, which lost 2 bases and 7 bases, there was a span of 18 bases. The CDR3 has 17 amino acids. The DNA of the CDR3 is TGTGCCAGCAGTGAAAGGGCCCCGGACCGAGAAAATTCACCCCTCCACTTT. It yields the protein CASSERAPDRENSPLHF.

This rearrangement joins TRBV10-2 to TRBJ2-7; TRBD1 matches at 7 bases. V was pared by 7 bases and J by 0 bases, with 9 bases of the junction left unmatched. CDR1 and CDR2 (germline): WSHSY, SAAADI. The CDR3 has 15 amino acids. CDR3 amino acids: CASNAGTAYSYEQYF. In DNA, the CDR3 is TGCGCCAGCAACGCCGGGACAGCCTACTCCTACGAGCAGTACTTC.

This clonotype showed up just a few times. The chain combines TRBV7-9 with TRBJ1-6; TRBD1 matches at 8 bases. The CDR3 length is 17 residues. V lost 2 bases, J lost 9 bases, and 12 bases stayed unmatched. Germline V gives CDR1 SEHNR, CDR2 FQNEAQ (reference sequence). The CDR3 sequence is CASSLHPGQAWGSPLHF. The DNA for the CDR3 is TGTGCCAGCAGCTTACATCCGGGACAGGCGTGGGGTTCACCCCTCCACTTT.

This clonotype appeared a single time. J is TRBJ1-3 and V is TRBV19; TRBD1 is a possible D gene (5 bases). The CDR3 has 15 amino acids. V was trimmed by 5 bases and J by 4 bases, leaving 15 bases between them. The germline V gene encodes CDR1 LNHDA and CDR2 SQIVND (reference sequence). DNA for the CDR3: TGTGCCAGTAGTGCGCAATCGGGGGACGGAAACACCATATATTTT. Amino acid sequence: CASSAQSGDGNTIYF.

V is TRBV7-6 and J is TRBJ2-1; TRBD2 agrees at 13 bases. From germline, CDR1 is SGHVS and CDR2 FNYEAQ. The CDR3 spans 17 residues. Trimming cost V 0 bases and J 10 bases; bases outside gene matches: 9. Here the CDR3 reads CASSLAVRTSGSNEQFF. CDR3 in DNA: TGTGCCAGCAGCTTAGCGGTTAGGACTAGCGGGAGTAACGAGCAGTTCTTC.

The CDR3 sequence is CASSGTGGGGYTF. As DNA, the CDR3 is TGCGCCAGCAGTGGGACAGGGGGCGGCGGCTACACCTTC. This sequence joins TRBV10-1 and TRBJ1-2; TRBD1 matches 11 bases. The V gene's germline CDR1 is WNHNN and CDR2 SYGVQD (reference sequence). Trimming removed 4 bases from V and 8 bases from J; junction bases left unmatched: 3. This CDR3 is built from 13 residues.

This clonotype was counted a few times. A read error is possible here, since a much larger clone lies one base away. As the CDR3 is not closed by the conserved phenylalanine or tryptophan, this likely results from a read error. The chain couples TRBV7-8 to TRBJ2-7; the D call may be TRBD1 or TRBD2 (5 bases each). Germline lookup yields CDR1 SGHVS and CDR2 FQNEAQ. Trimming left V 5 bases short and J 8 bases short, with 13 bases between. The CDR3 loop spans 12 amino acids. CDR3 sequence reads: CASSPSPGQQYL. DNA for the CDR3: TGTGCCAGCAGCCCCAGCCCGGGACAGCAGTACTTA.

The count of this clonotype is one. The V gene is TRBV6-1, the J gene TRBJ1-5; a weak D match, TRBD1 (6 bases). Trimming removed 10 bases from V and 5 bases from J, with 9 bases in between. The CDR3 covers 11 residues. The germline CDR1 and CDR2 sequences are MNHNS and SASEGT. The CDR3 protein is CATRTDQPQHF. DNA of the CDR3: TGTGCCACCCGGACAGATCAGCCCCAGCATTTT.